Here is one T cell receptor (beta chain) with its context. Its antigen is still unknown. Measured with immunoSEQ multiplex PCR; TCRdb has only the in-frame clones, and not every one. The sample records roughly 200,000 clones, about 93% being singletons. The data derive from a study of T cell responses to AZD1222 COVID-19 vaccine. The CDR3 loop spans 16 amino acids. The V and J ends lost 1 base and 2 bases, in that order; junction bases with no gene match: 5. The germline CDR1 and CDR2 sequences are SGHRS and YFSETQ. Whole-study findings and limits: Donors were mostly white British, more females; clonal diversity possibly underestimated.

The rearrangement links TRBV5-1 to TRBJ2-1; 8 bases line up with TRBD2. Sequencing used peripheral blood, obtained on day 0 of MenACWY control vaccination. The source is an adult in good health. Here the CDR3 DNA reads TGCGCCAGCAGCTTGATGTTAGCGGGGACCTACAATGAGCAGTTCTTC. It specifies CASSLMLAGTYNEQFF. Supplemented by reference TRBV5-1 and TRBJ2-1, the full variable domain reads KAGVTQTPRYLIKTRGQQVTLSCSPISGHRSVSWYQQTPGQGLQFLFEYFSETQRNKGNFPGRFSGRQFSNSRSEMNVSTLELGDSALYLCASSLMLAGTYNEQFFGPGTRLTVL.